The 17 T cell receptor beta chains given below trace back to one sample, sequenced in a study of OX40 agonist ivuxolimab in advanced cancers. Data came from immunoSEQ multiplex PCR; TCRdb stores just in-frame clones and leaves some out. The table lists under 35,000 clones, 70% to 85% of them singletons. The starting material was CD4+ or CD8+ T cells sorted from blood, obtained in a trial of the OX40 agonist ivuxolimab. The receptors were sampled from an adult with an advanced solid tumor such as melanoma, head and neck, liver or kidney cancer.

The chain couples TRBV10-1 to TRBJ2-3; 8 bases agree with TRBD1. The J segment lost 1 base and the V segment lost 3 bases, leaving 3 bases of the junction unmatched. Germline loops: CDR1 WNHNN, CDR2 SYGVQD (reference sequence). This CDR3 contains 15 residues. As DNA, the CDR3 is TGCGCCAGCAGTGAACAGGGGGTGGGCACAGATACGCAGTATTTT. Amino acid sequence: CASSEQGVGTDTQYF.

The rearrangement joins TRBV6-1 to TRBJ1-1; 7 bases agree with TRBD1. This CDR3 comprises 14 residues. Trimming removed 3 bases from V and 1 base from J; junction bases left unmatched: 2. The V gene's germline CDR1 is MNHNS and CDR2 SASEGT. The CDR3 nucleotides read TGTGCCAGCAGTGACCGACAGGGGAACACTGAAGCTTTCTTT. Protein: CASSDRQGNTEAFF.

The CDR3 sequence: CASSLKERQFYGYTF. In DNA form, the CDR3 reads TGTGCCAGCTCACTCAAAGAGCGCCAGTTCTATGGCTACACCTTC. The V gene is TRBV18, the J gene TRBJ1-2; the D is unclear. Germline V lookup: CDR1 KGHSH, CDR2 LQKENI. There are 15 residues in the CDR3. Trimming pared 4 bases from V and 4 bases from J, leaving 16 bases between.

This clone was counted only a few times. V is TRBV15 and J is TRBJ2-2; 9 bases map to TRBD2. Unmatched junction bases numbered 3, after V lost 8 bases and J lost 5 bases. Germline CDR1 LNHNV, CDR2 YYDKDF (reference sequence). The CDR3 is made up of 13 amino acids. Here the CDR3 reads CATAAGGTGELFF. The CDR3 bases are TGTGCCACCGCCGCGGGGGGGACCGGGGAGCTGTTTTTT. Drawing the rest from reference TRBV15 and TRBJ2-2, the complete variable domain is DAMVIQNPRYQVTQFGKPVTLSCSQTLNHNVMYWYQQKSSQAPKLLFHYYDKDFNNEADTPDNFQSRRPNTSFCFLDIRSPGLGDTAMYLCATAAGGTGELFFGEGSRLTVL.

This sequence joins TRBV12-5 and TRBJ1-1; no clear D gene. This CDR3 has 15 amino acids. The V gene's germline CDR1 is LGHNT and CDR2 FRNRAP. The V end was cut by 1 base, the J end by 4 bases, with 13 bases between. The CDR3 DNA reads TGTGCTAGTGGTTTGGCCCCCTCCGTGCTCACTGAAGCTTTCTTT. It yields the protein CASGLAPSVLTEAFF.

This chain joins TRBV6-5 and TRBJ1-1, with TRBD1 matching 8 bases. Trimming cost V 5 bases and J 8 bases; bases outside gene matches: 13. Germline V gene data show CDR1 as MNHEY and CDR2 as SVGAGI. The CDR3 length is 15 residues. The CDR3 region is CASSAPDRGLAEAFF. In nucleotides, the CDR3 is TGTGCCAGCAGTGCCCCCGACAGGGGACTAGCAGAAGCTTTCTTT.

This chain uses TRBV28 with TRBJ1-5, with a tentative D call TRBD1 (6 bases). Germline CDR1 MDHEN, CDR2 SYDVKM. With 3 bases removed from V and 15 bases from J, the gap between germline ends came to 21 bases. The CDR3 consists of 14 residues. The CDR3 region has the DNA TGTGCCAGCAGTTTGATAGGGGGTCCCATAACCAGGCATTTT. This encodes CASSLIGGPITRHF.

This rearrangement joins TRBV9 to TRBJ2-1, with unresolved D. Looked up from germline, CDR1 is SGDLS and CDR2 is YYNGEE. Trimming stripped 0 bases from V and 2 bases from J, with 9 bases between. This CDR3 region has 15 residues. CDR3 in DNA: TGTGCCAGCAGCGTAGGGGCGGCTACCTACAATGAGCAGTTCTTC. This sequence encodes CASSVGAATYNEQFF.

A few counts support this clone. The CDR3 reads CSVLGQGNSEQYF. CDR3 nucleotide sequence: TGCAGCGTCCTTGGCCAGGGGAACAGCGAGCAGTACTTC. The chain carries TRBV29-1 and TRBJ2-7; tentative D call: TRBD1 (6 bases). The germline V and J ends were trimmed by 6 bases and 6 bases, with 18 bases remaining between them. The CDR3 sequence is 13 residues long. Germline V gives CDR1 SQVTM, CDR2 ANQGSEA.

The chain combines TRBV5-4 with TRBJ2-2; a weak D match, TRBD2 (7 bases). In germline, CDR1 is SGHNT, CDR2 YYREEE (reference sequence). The germline V and J ends were trimmed by 3 bases and 3 bases, with 15 bases remaining between them. CDR3 size: 16 residues. DNA of the CDR3: TGTGCCAGCAGCTCAAGGGGGGGTTATGACACCGGGGAGCTGTTTTTT. It translates to CASSSRGGYDTGELFF.

This chain connects TRBV19 to TRBJ1-5; D possibly corresponds to TRBD1 (6 bases). The CDR3 is 16 residues long. V lost 5 bases and J lost 5, with 19 bases in between. From germline, CDR1 is LNHDA and CDR2 SQIVND (reference sequence). The DNA of the CDR3 is TGTGCCAGTAGTCTGATCCGCAGGGGCCTTGATCAGCCCCAGCATTTT. This codes for CASSLIRRGLDQPQHF. Looking up the rest from reference TRBV19 and TRBJ1-5 gives the full variable domain: DGGITQSPKYLFRKEGQNVTLSCEQNLNHDAMYWYRQDPGQGLRLIYYSQIVNDFQKGDIAEGYSVSREKKESFPLTVTSAQKNPTAFYLCASSLIRRGLDQPQHFGDGTRLSIL.

This clone has just one count. The chain has TRBV4-2 and TRBJ2-7; weak D call: TRBD2 (6 bases). Germline lookup yields CDR1 LGHNA and CDR2 YNFKEQ. The CDR3 sequence is 16 residues long. The V gene lost 0 bases and the J gene lost 0 bases, with 12 bases spanning the gap. CDR3 loop: CASSQDGDLSSYEQYF. The CDR3 region has the DNA TGTGCCAGCAGCCAAGATGGGGACTTGAGCTCCTACGAGCAGTACTTC.

In this sample, this clone turned up once. This chain connects TRBV9 to TRBJ1-1; a weak D match, TRBD1 (6 bases). Germline V gene lookup returns CDR1 SGDLS and CDR2 YYNGEE. This CDR3 has 16 residues. V lost 1 base and J 1 base, leaving 14 bases between the germline ends. The chain's CDR3 is CASSVSLGAGNTEAFF. The CDR3 bases are TGTGCCAGCAGCGTATCTCTGGGGGCGGGGAACACTGAAGCTTTCTTT.

This clone appeared a few times. The chain combines TRBV6-6 with TRBJ1-2, with 8 nucleotides matching TRBD1. This CDR3 has 14 residues. The germline V gene has CDR1 MNHNY and CDR2 SVGAGI (reference sequence). Losses at the gene ends were 7 bases for V and 8 bases for J; bases not matched to a gene: 12. The CDR3 loop reads CASTEDRDALGYTF. For the CDR3, the DNA is TGTGCCAGCACCGAGGACAGGGACGCCTTAGGCTACACCTTC.

This chain joins TRBV9 and TRBJ2-5, with D tentatively TRBD1 or TRBD2 (5 bases each). Per germline, CDR1 SGDLS and CDR2 YYNGEE. The CDR3 spans 12 residues. V lost 4 bases to trimming and J lost 5 bases, with 9 bases between them. This CDR3 is CASSPEGETQYF. The DNA for the CDR3 is TGTGCCAGCAGCCCAGAGGGGGAGACCCAGTACTTC.

This sequence joins TRBV2 and TRBJ1-2; no clear D gene. The CDR3 length is 13 residues. Germline-derived CDR1 and CDR2 are SNHLY and FYNNEI. V lost 4 bases, J lost 4 bases, and 10 bases lay in between. CDR3 sequence reads: CASSARQFYGYTF. The CDR3 region has the DNA TGTGCCAGCAGTGCGAGGCAGTTCTATGGCTACACCTTC.

The chain joins TRBV5-8 to TRBJ2-3; D unresolved. Trimming removed 0 bases from V and 4 bases from J, with 12 bases in between. Germline CDR1 reads SGHTS; CDR2 reads YDEGEE. The CDR3 has 15 amino acids. The CDR3 DNA reads TGTGCCAGCAGCTTGGCGTCTAGGGCCCCAGATACGCAGTATTTT. Translation: CASSLASRAPDTQYF.